The clone carrying this T cell receptor beta chain was counted only a few times. V lost 6 bases to trimming and J lost 1 base, with 7 bases between them. The CDR3 covers 14 residues. Looked up from germline, CDR1 is MGHDK and CDR2 is SYGVNS. The sample comes from a study of identical twins. TCRdb reprocessed the 5' RACE reads via MiXCR and lists one record per CDR3 protein. This sample carries roughly 770,000 distinct CDR3 sequences, around a sixth of them seen once, and the ten largest clones take 13%. The same sample was also studied in work on T cells expressing NK-cell markers.

The origin of this receptor is a woman aged 18 to 35 in good health. The chain combines TRBV25-1 with TRBJ2-6, with D unclear. The sample taken for sequencing was PBMCs. CDR3 sequence: CASSALSGANVLTF. The CDR3 DNA sequence: TGTGCCAGCAGCGCCTTATCTGGGGCCAACGTCCTGACTTTC.